This T cell receptor beta chain emerged from a study of CD8+CD57+ T cells in acquired aplastic anemia. On the study more broadly: Each DNA sample taken from sorted CD4+ and CD8+ cells came to around 2.9 ug on average. Whole-study results and caveats: Around 27 was the count of CD8+ CDR3 sequences that patients shared with controls.

A note on this clonotype: Antigen: not known.

CDR3 length equals 13 residues. Germline CDR1 and CDR2: MRHNA and SNTAGT. V lost 7 bases, J lost 6 bases, and 13 bases lay in between. Researchers used genomic DNA as the template to profile TCR beta VDJ and CDR3. TCRdb independently ran MiXCR on the reads; one entry per CDR3 protein. The sample records about 170,000 distinct CDR3 sequences, about three fifths being singletons. The receptor was derived from a human donor in good health. The source material was sorted CD4+, CD8+, or CD8+CD57+ T cells (not recorded which) from PBMCs. The chain links TRBV6-4 to TRBJ2-1, with D unclear. The CDR3 here is CASNLPRSNEQFF. In DNA form, the CDR3 reads TGTGCCAGCAACCTGCCCCGGAGCAATGAGCAGTTCTTC.